One and the same sample provided the 28 T cell receptor beta chains below, sequenced in a study of T cell responses to AZD1222 COVID-19 vaccine. Using immunoSEQ multiplex PCR, the repertoire was profiled, and TCRdb retains in-frame clones only, with some absent. The data hold 90,000 to 150,000 clones, with over 75% observed a single time. The sample was peripheral blood, taken on day 0 of AZD1222 vaccination. The receptors derive from an adult in good health.

This chain joins TRBV4-1 and TRBJ2-3; weak D call: TRBD1 (5 bases). In germline, CDR1 is MGHRA, CDR2 YSYEKL. CDR3 length equals 17 residues. The V gene lost 2 bases and the J gene lost 4 bases, with 19 bases spanning the gap. The CDR3 is CASSQSPTVGAADTQYF. CDR3 coding DNA: TGCGCCAGCAGCCAATCTCCCACGGTTGGGGCCGCAGATACGCAGTATTTT.

The chain employs TRBV6-4 and TRBJ1-2, with D hard to call. V was clipped by 8 bases and J by 4 bases, with 14 bases between them. Germline CDR1 reads MRHNA; CDR2 reads SNTAGT. The CDR3 extends over 13 amino acids. The CDR3 coding sequence is TGTGCCAGCCGTTCCGGGGTGGGCTATGGCTACACCTTC. Translation: CASRSGVGYGYTF.

The chain has TRBV4-2 and TRBJ1-3; 9 bases line up with TRBD1. V gave up 2 bases and J gave up 2 bases; unmatched junction bases: 4. CDR3 length: 16 amino acids. Germline V lookup: CDR1 LGHNA, CDR2 YNFKEQ. As DNA, the CDR3 is TGTGCCAGCAGCCAAACCACAGGGGGCACTGGAAACACCATATATTTT. Amino acids: CASSQTTGGTGNTIYF.

The chain employs TRBV6-5 and TRBJ1-5; D unclear. The germline CDR1 and CDR2 sequences are MNHEY and SVGAGI. The germline V and J ends were trimmed by 0 bases and 7 bases, with 7 bases remaining between them. The CDR3 totals 13 residues. The CDR3 protein is CASSYSTGQPQHF. CDR3 in DNA: TGTGCCAGCAGTTACTCTACTGGGCAGCCCCAGCATTTT.

The rearrangement links TRBV3-1 (or the pseudogene TRBV3-2) to TRBJ2-3; 7 bases are shared with TRBD2. Per germline, CDR1 LGHDT and CDR2 YNNKEL (reference sequence). V gave up 8 bases and J gave up 2 bases; unmatched junction bases: 4. The CDR3 totals 13 residues. This chain's CDR3 is CASQAGYTDTQYF. DNA of the CDR3: TGTGCCAGCCAAGCGGGGTACACAGATACGCAGTATTTT.

The chain carries TRBV4-3 and TRBJ1-5, with D possibly matching TRBD1 (5 bases). The CDR3 length is 17 residues. Trimming pared 0 bases from V and 4 bases from J, leaving 16 bases between. CDR1 and CDR2 from the germline V gene are LGHNA and YSLEER. CDR3 region: CASSQDLGRAANQPQHF. The CDR3 DNA sequence: TGCGCCAGCAGCCAAGATCTCGGCAGGGCGGCGAATCAGCCCCAGCATTTT.

The CDR3 reads CASSQDFESLNIQYF. DNA of the CDR3: TGTGCCAGCAGCCAAGATTTTGAGTCCTTGAACATTCAGTACTTC. This sequence joins TRBV4-2 and TRBJ2-4, with D uncertain. The length of the CDR3 is 15 residues. Germline CDR1 reads LGHNA; CDR2 reads YNFKEQ. V lost 0 bases and J 7 bases, leaving 13 bases between the germline ends.

The V and J genes are TRBV25-1 and TRBJ2-7; a weak D match, TRBD2 (6 bases). The CDR3 is made up of 14 amino acids. V lost 4 bases and J lost 3, with 13 bases in between. Germline CDR1 is MGHDK and CDR2 is SYGVNS. The CDR3 DNA reads TGTGCCAGCAGTGGGCGGGGCCGAGGCTACGAGCAGTACTTC. Residues: CASSGRGRGYEQYF.

A word on this clone: At the DNA level, this CDR3 is encoded by other sequences in the same sample as well. This chain connects TRBV7-2 to TRBJ2-5; D possibly uses TRBD1 or TRBD2 (6 bases each). Germline lookup yields CDR1 SGHTA and CDR2 FQGNSA. The V end lost 3 bases, the J end lost 5 bases, and 13 bases lay between the germline ends. This CDR3 contains 14 residues. The CDR3 loop reads CASSFRGAGETQYF. DNA of the CDR3: TGTGCCAGCAGCTTTAGGGGGGCAGGGGAGACCCAGTACTTC.

V usage is TRBV6-5 and J usage is TRBJ1-5; a possible D gene is TRBD1 (5 bases). V gave up 10 bases and J gave up 5 bases, with 15 bases separating them. The CDR3 is 13 amino acids. Germline CDR1 reads MNHEY; CDR2 reads SVGAGI. CDR3 loop: CATGVGGYQPQHF. CDR3 nucleotide sequence: TGTGCCACCGGCGTCGGGGGTTATCAGCCCCAGCATTTT.

CDR3 protein: CASSYSASAGQPQHF. The CDR3 DNA reads TGTGCCAGCAGTTATTCAGCGAGCGCGGGGCAGCCCCAGCATTTT. The chain couples TRBV6-5 to TRBJ1-5; D gene uncertain. V gave up 3 bases and J gave up 7 bases, with 16 bases separating them. The CDR3 covers 15 residues. Germline CDR1 is MNHEY and CDR2 is SVGAGI.

The chain employs TRBV12-3 or TRBV12-4 and TRBJ1-2; D perhaps matches TRBD1 (6 bases). CDR3 length: 13 residues. V lost 2 bases and J 7 bases, leaving 11 bases between the germline ends. Written as DNA, the CDR3 is TGTGCCAGCAGTTTACGGGGGGCGTTTGGCTACACCTTC. This gives the protein CASSLRGAFGYTF.

The chain couples TRBV5-6 to TRBJ1-2, with D unclear. CDR3 length equals 15 residues. Germline values: CDR1 SGHDT, CDR2 YYEEEE. Trimming cost V 0 bases and J 4 bases, with 13 bases left between them. CDR3 coding DNA: TGTGCCAGCAGCTTGGCGCCCCCCAACAGCTATGGCTACACCTTC. Translation gives CASSLAPPNSYGYTF.

The chain carries TRBV6-5 and TRBJ2-5; the D gene is possibly TRBD1 (6 bases). The CDR3 runs 14 residues. The germline CDR1 and CDR2 sequences are MNHEY and SVGAGI. Trimming took off 6 bases at V and 5 bases at J, with 16 bases between the two ends. The CDR3 here is CASRKLDSRETQYF. The CDR3 nucleotides read TGTGCCAGCAGGAAGCTGGACAGCCGGGAGACCCAGTACTTC.

This chain connects TRBV5-1 to TRBJ1-6; D call uncertain. V lost 4 bases and J lost 0, with 8 bases in between. Germline V gene lookup returns CDR1 SGHRS and CDR2 YFSETQ. The CDR3 extends over 15 amino acids. CDR3 coding DNA: TGCGCCAGCAGCCCGGGCGGCTCCTATAATTCACCCCTCCACTTT. Amino acids: CASSPGGSYNSPLHF.

The gene calls are TRBV7-3 and TRBJ2-6; D unclear. The CDR3 is made up of 13 amino acids. CDR1 is SGHTA, CDR2 FQGTGA, per germline. The V end was cut by 4 bases, the J end by 2 bases, with 3 bases between. As DNA, the CDR3 is TGTGCCAGCAGCTCGACTGGGGCCAACGTCCTGACTTTC. This translates into CASSSTGANVLTF.

This clone has more than one count but fewer than ten. The chain has TRBV10-2 and TRBJ2-3, with 10 bases aligning to TRBD2. Unmatched junction bases numbered 7, after V lost 2 bases and J lost 2 bases. The length of the CDR3 is 17 residues. Germline lookup yields CDR1 WSHSY and CDR2 SAAADI. In DNA form, the CDR3 reads TGCGCCAGCAGTGAGCCCGATAGCGGGGGGATCACAGATACGCAGTATTTT. Translation gives CASSEPDSGGITDTQYF.

There are a few counts of this clone. The CDR3 bases are TGTGCCAGCAGCTGGGGTGGGGCCTCCAATTCACCCCTCCACTTT. Protein: CASSWGGASNSPLHF. V is TRBV11-3 and J is TRBJ1-6; tentatively, D is TRBD1 (5 bases). Per the germline V gene, CDR1 is SGHNT and CDR2 is YENEEA. CDR3 size: 15 residues. The V gene lost 4 bases and the J gene lost 7 bases, with 14 bases spanning the gap.

V gene TRBV19 combines with J gene TRBJ1-5; 9 bases agree with TRBD1. Germline trimming cut 10 bases from V and 6 bases from J; bases unmatched to any gene: 16. This CDR3 has 16 residues. The germline V gene has CDR1 LNHDA and CDR2 SQIVND (reference sequence). This chain's CDR3 is CATRSGGQGRVQPQHF. Here the CDR3 DNA reads TGTGCCACCCGGAGCGGGGGACAGGGACGAGTTCAGCCCCAGCATTTT.

This clone is labeled medium-sized. This chain connects TRBV6-5 to TRBJ1-1, with 9 bases identical to TRBD1. There are 15 residues in the CDR3. Germline V CDR1 and CDR2: MNHEY, SVGAGI. Germline trimming cut 6 bases from V and 5 bases from J; bases unmatched to any gene: 10. As DNA, the CDR3 is TGTGCCAGCAGGTTCACAGGGGGCGCGAGGACTGAAGCTTTCTTT. Protein product: CASRFTGGARTEAFF.

CDR3 protein: CASGFLGGELFF. The CDR3, as DNA: TGTGCCAGCGGATTCCTGGGTGGGGAGCTGTTTTTT. The gene calls are TRBV27 and TRBJ2-2; D is unclear. The CDR3 has 12 amino acids. Germline V lookup: CDR1 MNHEY, CDR2 SMNVEV (reference sequence). V was clipped by 8 bases and J by 8 bases, with 12 bases between them.

This clone is classed as medium-sized. The rearrangement uses TRBV5-1 and TRBJ1-6; no clear D. Germline-derived CDR1 and CDR2 are SGHRS and YFSETQ. Trimming cost V 6 bases and J 8 bases, with 12 bases left between them. This CDR3 region has 13 residues. CDR3 in DNA: TGCGCCAGCAAGACCGTAGAAGATTCACCCCTCCACTTT. Its protein product is CASKTVEDSPLHF.

The chain uses TRBV9 and TRBJ1-5; TRBD1 agrees at 9 bases. The CDR3 sequence is 20 residues long. Trimming at V came to 4 bases and at J to 2 bases, leaving 19 bases not matched to a gene. Germline-derived CDR1 and CDR2 are SGDLS and YYNGEE. The CDR3 loop is CASSPRDRELGGFGNQPQHF. The DNA of the CDR3 is TGTGCCAGCAGCCCCCGGGACAGGGAGTTAGGTGGTTTCGGCAATCAGCCCCAGCATTTT.

This chain links TRBV27 with TRBJ2-7; D not resolved. The CDR3 sequence is 16 residues long. Trimming left V 5 bases short and J 7 bases short, with 24 bases between. CDR1 MNHEY and CDR2 SMNVEV come from the germline V gene (reference sequence). The CDR3 is CASSLGRPAPYLEQYF. In DNA form, the CDR3 reads TGTGCCAGCAGTCTAGGCCGCCCCGCCCCCTACCTTGAGCAGTACTTC.

This chain joins TRBV27 and TRBJ1-6; D is undetermined. The CDR3 runs 13 residues. CDR1 and CDR2 (germline): MNHEY, SMNVEV (reference sequence). V gave up 4 bases and J gave up 0 bases, with 1 base separating them. The CDR3 nucleotides read TGTGCCAGCAGTTACTCCTATAATTCACCCCTCCACTTT. Residues: CASSYSYNSPLHF.

This chain uses TRBV5-1 with TRBJ1-2; the match to TRBD1 covers 10 bases. This CDR3 comprises 15 residues. Germline V gene lookup returns CDR1 SGHRS and CDR2 YFSETQ. V was pared by 2 bases and J by 6 bases, with 7 bases of the junction left unmatched. The chain's CDR3 is CASSFEGQGGHGYTF. CDR3 nucleotide sequence: TGCGCCAGCAGCTTTGAAGGACAGGGGGGCCATGGCTACACCTTC.

A single count supports this clone. The chain joins TRBV10-3 to TRBJ2-3; 11 nucleotides match TRBD2. Germline CDR1 ENHRY, CDR2 SYGVKD. Trimming at V came to 4 bases and at J to 4 bases, leaving 7 bases not matched to a gene. This CDR3 comprises 16 residues. As DNA, the CDR3 is TGTGCCATCAGTGGCGGAACTAGCGGGGGCCCAGATACGCAGTATTTT. Protein sequence: CAISGGTSGGPDTQYF.

This chain joins TRBV6-5 and TRBJ2-3, with a weak D call TRBD2 (5 bases). Trimming removed 6 bases from V and 3 bases from J, with 16 bases in between. CDR1 and CDR2 from the germline V gene are MNHEY and SVGAGI. The CDR3 length is 15 residues. CDR3 bases: TGTGCCAGCAGAGCCGTCGGGATTGGGACAGATACGCAGTATTTT. Translating it yields CASRAVGIGTDTQYF.